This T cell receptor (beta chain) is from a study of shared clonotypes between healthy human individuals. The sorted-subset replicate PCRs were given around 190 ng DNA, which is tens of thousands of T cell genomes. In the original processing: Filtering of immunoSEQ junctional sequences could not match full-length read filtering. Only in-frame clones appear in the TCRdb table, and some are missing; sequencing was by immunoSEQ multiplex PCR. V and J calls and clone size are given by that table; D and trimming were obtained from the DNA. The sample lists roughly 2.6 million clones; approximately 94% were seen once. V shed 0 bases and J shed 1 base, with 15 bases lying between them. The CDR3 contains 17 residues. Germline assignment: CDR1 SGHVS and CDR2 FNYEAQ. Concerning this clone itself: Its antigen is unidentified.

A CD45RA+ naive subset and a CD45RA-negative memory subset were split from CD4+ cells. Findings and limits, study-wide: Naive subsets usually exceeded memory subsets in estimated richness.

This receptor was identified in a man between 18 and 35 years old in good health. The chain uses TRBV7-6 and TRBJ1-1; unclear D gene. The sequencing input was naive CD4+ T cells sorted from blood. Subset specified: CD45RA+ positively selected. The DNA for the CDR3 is TGTGCCAGCAGCTTAGCCCAAAGTCCCGTACCGAACACTGAAGCTTTCTTT. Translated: CASSLAQSPVPNTEAFF. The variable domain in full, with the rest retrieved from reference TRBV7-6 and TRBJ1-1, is GAGVSQSPRYKVTKRGQDVALRCDPISGHVSLYWYRQALGQGPEFLTYFNYEAQQDKSGLPNDRFSAERPEGSISTLTIQRTEQRDSAMYRCASSLAQSPVPNTEAFFGQGTRLTVV.